The sequence of this T cell receptor beta chain was determined in a study of cytomegalovirus exposure and HLA in healthy donors. About the research overall: Roughly 89 million unique TCR sequences came from HLA-typed donors in an early release.

PCR used 60 Vbeta primers and 13 Jbeta primers. Here immunoSEQ multiplex PCR was the method, and the copy in TCRdb shows in-frame clones only, minus some. The table records roughly 150,000 clones, over 60% of them present only once. Notes on this clone: Antigen unknown.

General study points: The study recorded 150 to 200 TCR beta chains that were cytomegalovirus-associated. As was reported, the classifier diagnosed cytomegalovirus status with high specificity and sensitivity. For most TCR beta V segments, an earlier analysis put the productive rate at about 87% or about 30% of the time.

Germline lookup yields CDR1 MRHNA and CDR2 SNTAGT. CDR3 length: 13 amino acids. Deletions cut 2 bases from V and 3 bases from J, with 4 bases between. The origin of this receptor is a man aged 25-45 years in good health and CMV-seronegative. This rearrangement joins TRBV6-4 to TRBJ2-2; D is uncertain. The sequencing sample was made of PBMCs. As DNA, the CDR3 is TGTGCCAGCAGTGACCCTGACACCGGGGAGCTGTTTTTT. As protein: CASSDPDTGELFF.